The T cell receptor beta chain described here comes from a study of beta chain features in type 1 diabetes. Study context: In all, approximately 110 million sorted cells from all samples were analyzed. Findings and limits, study-wide: TCRB CDR3s were moderately but significantly shorter in Type 1 diabetes patients in all four CD4+ subsets. Patients' naive, central memory and regulatory TCRB repertoires appeared more alike than those of healthy donors.

This clone has just a few counts. Its target is not known. Isolated RNA was reverse transcribed in full, so expressed TCRB transcripts were sequenced. Sequencing was performed with immunoSEQ multiplex PCR; in TCRdb, only in-frame clones are kept and a portion is missing. The table includes about 450,000 clones, over 10% detected once. A heparinised blood draw that averaged about 100 mL was obtained once from each donor. Germline-derived CDR1 and CDR2 are SGHNT and YYREEE (reference sequence). CDR3 length: 14 amino acids. The V gene lost 4 bases and the J gene lost 5 bases, with 15 bases spanning the gap.

The TCR originated in a woman aged 18-29 years in good health. The chain couples TRBV5-4 to TRBJ1-2; maybe TRBD1 (6 bases). The sequenced material came from naive CD4+ T cells from blood. DNA for the CDR3: TGTGCCAGCAGCCATTCCGGGACACTTTATGGCTACACCTTC. It yields the protein CASSHSGTLYGYTF.